The sequence of this T cell receptor beta chain was determined in a study of CXCR3-negative and CXCR3-positive naive CD8 T cells. Study-wide results and caveats: The TRBV-TRBJ usage of naive CXCR3-negative and CXCR3-positive cells was similar, but that of memory cells differed. Most assays were run on fresh PBMCs (CXCR3 expression partially decreased after cryopreservation). For memory CD8+ cells diversity was much lower, but both naive subsets had comparably high diversity.

The CDR3 extends over 12 amino acids. Germline V gene lookup returns CDR1 SQVTM and CDR2 ANQGSEA. Every individual CD8+ T cell subset underwent sorting in triplicate at approximately 300,000 cells apiece. With respect to this clonotype: Its target is unknown.

In preparing the TRB cDNA libraries, 5' RACE with UMI labels was used. No DNA is given; TCRdb re-called the 5' RACE reads and lists each CDR3 protein once. In total, the table holds 45,000 to 70,000 distinct CDR3 sequences. Material: memory CD8+ T cells from blood. The chain carries TRBV29-1 and TRBJ2-5. This receptor was identified in a human donor in good health. Some clones in this sample may be carry-over from other donors' samples. The CDR3 sequence: CSVVAGQETQYF.